This T cell receptor beta chain was identified during a study of T cells in localized non-small cell lung cancer. The CDR3 consists of 13 residues. With 3 bases removed from V and 6 bases from J, the gap between germline ends came to 10 bases. Germline CDR1 and CDR2: SGHDN and FVKESK. Study-wide points: For the top 100 tumor clones, a median roughly 56 also appeared in adjacent lung. Sequencing involved a lone tumor region, leaving heterogeneity possible. The study found T cell clonality highest in uninvolved adjacent lung, above tumor.

A remark on this clone: Its antigen remains unknown.

Generated by immunoSEQ multiplex PCR, the TCRdb table keeps only in-frame clones and is missing some. The data show about 47,000 clones, with about 85% seen just once and roughly 2.5% held by the top ten. The sample consisted of PBMCs, taken before any cancer treatment. The J gene is TRBJ2-3, the V gene TRBV14; possible D gene TRBD1, 5 bases. The sequence came from a man aged 40-75 years with stage II lung adenocarcinoma. CDR3 bases: TGTGCCAGCAGCCAGTCTAGGGGCGATACGCAGTATTTT. Translation gives CASSQSRGDTQYF.